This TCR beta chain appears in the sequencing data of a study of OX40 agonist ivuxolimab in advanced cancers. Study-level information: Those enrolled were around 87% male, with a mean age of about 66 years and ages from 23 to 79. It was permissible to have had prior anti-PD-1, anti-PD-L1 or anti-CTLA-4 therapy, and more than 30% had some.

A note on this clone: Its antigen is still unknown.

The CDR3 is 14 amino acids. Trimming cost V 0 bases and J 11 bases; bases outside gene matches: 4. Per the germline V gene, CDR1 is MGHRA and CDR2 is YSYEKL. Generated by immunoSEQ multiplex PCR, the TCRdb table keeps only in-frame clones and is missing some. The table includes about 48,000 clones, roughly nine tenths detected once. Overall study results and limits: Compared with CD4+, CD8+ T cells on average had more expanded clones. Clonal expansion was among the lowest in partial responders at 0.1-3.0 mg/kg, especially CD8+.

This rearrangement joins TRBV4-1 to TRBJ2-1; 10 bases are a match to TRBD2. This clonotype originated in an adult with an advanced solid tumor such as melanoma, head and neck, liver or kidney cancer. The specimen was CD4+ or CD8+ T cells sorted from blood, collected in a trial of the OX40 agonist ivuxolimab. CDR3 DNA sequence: TGCGCCAGCAGCCAAGAACTAGCGGGGCCACAGCAGTTCTTC. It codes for CASSQELAGPQQFF.